The clone carrying this T cell receptor (beta chain) appeared a few times. The data were obtained in a study of blood T cell repertoires in COVID-19. Sequenced by immunoSEQ multiplex PCR; TCRdb stores in-frame clones only, minus some. The sample carries about 42,000 clones, 89% recorded once. The V and J ends lost 6 bases and 0 bases, in that order; junction bases with no gene match: 1. This CDR3 has 14 amino acids. Germline V CDR1 and CDR2: MNHNY, SVGAGI (reference sequence). The clonotype was recovered from a human donor in a cohort sampled during active COVID-19. Sequences were obtained from peripheral blood. This chain uses TRBV6-6 with TRBJ2-7, with 11 bases identical to TRBD1. The CDR3, as DNA: TGTGCCAGCAGCGGGACAGGGGGCTCCTACGAGCAGTACTTC. This gives the protein CASSGTGGSYEQYF.